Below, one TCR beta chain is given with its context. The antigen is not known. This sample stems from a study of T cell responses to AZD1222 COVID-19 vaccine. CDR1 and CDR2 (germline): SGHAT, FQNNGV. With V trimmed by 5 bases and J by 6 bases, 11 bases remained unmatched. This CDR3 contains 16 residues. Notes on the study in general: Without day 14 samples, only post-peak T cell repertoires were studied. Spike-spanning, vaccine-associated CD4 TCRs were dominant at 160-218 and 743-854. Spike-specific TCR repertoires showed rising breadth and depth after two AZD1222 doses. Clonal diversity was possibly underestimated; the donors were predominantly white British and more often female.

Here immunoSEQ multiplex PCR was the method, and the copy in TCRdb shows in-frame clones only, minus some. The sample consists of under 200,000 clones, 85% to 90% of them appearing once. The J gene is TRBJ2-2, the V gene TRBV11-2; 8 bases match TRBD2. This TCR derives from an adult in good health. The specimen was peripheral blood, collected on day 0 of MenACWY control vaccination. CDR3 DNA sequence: TGTGCCAGCAGCCCTAATCCGGGACTAGTCCCCGGGGAGCTGTTTTTT. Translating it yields CASSPNPGLVPGELFF.